Below are 9 T cell receptor beta chains sequenced from a single sample in a study of cytomegalovirus exposure and HLA in healthy donors. PCR was performed using 60 Vbeta and 13 Jbeta primers. TCRdb's table, derived via immunoSEQ multiplex PCR, lists solely in-frame clones and lacks some. Counted here are around 190,000 clones, 60% to 80% occurring once; the ten biggest clones make up roughly 3%. Sequencing input: PBMCs. The receptors were gathered from a woman aged 25 to 39 in good health and CMV-seronegative.

The chain carries TRBV14 and TRBJ1-2, with no clear D. Germline assignment: CDR1 SGHDN and CDR2 FVKESK. V lost 8 bases and J 8 bases, leaving 18 bases between the germline ends. This CDR3 spans 13 amino acids. As DNA, the CDR3 is TGTGCCAGCTCTATCTCCTTCGGTTTAGGCTACACCTTC. Its protein is CASSISFGLGYTF.

As regards this clone: Other nucleotide sequences from this sample produce the same CDR3. The V call is TRBV30, the J call TRBJ1-3, with D hard to call. Trimming pared 2 bases from V and 4 bases from J, leaving 15 bases between. Germline V gene data show CDR1 as GTSNPN and CDR2 as SVGIG (reference sequence). The CDR3 is made up of 15 amino acids. The CDR3 region is CAWSRSAVSGNTIYF. CDR3 in DNA: TGTGCCTGGAGTCGGTCTGCGGTCTCCGGAAACACCATATATTTT.

This clone appeared a few times. The J gene is TRBJ1-2, the V gene TRBV6-1; 8 bases are shared with TRBD1. Germline V gene data show CDR1 as MNHNS and CDR2 as SASEGT. V was clipped by 7 bases and J by 1 base; unmatched bases: 8. CDR3 length: 15 residues. CDR3 in amino acids: CASIPGQGFNYGYTF. In DNA, the CDR3 is TGTGCCAGCATCCCCGGACAGGGCTTTAACTATGGCTACACCTTC.

This chain uses TRBV6-4 with TRBJ2-7, with D perhaps TRBD1 (5 bases). This CDR3 has 12 residues. The germline V gene has CDR1 MRHNA and CDR2 SNTAGT. V was cut by 11 bases and J by 3 bases, with 14 bases left in between. CDR3: CAGTGWGYEQYF. CDR3 bases: TGTGCCGGAACAGGTTGGGGCTACGAGCAGTACTTC.

This clone was observed a few times. The V gene is TRBV6-5, the J gene TRBJ1-5; tentative D call: TRBD1 (5 bases). Trimming removed 4 bases at V and 4 bases at J, with 5 bases between. The germline CDR1 and CDR2 sequences are MNHEY and SVGAGI. The CDR3 has 12 amino acids. CDR3 coding DNA: TGTGCCAGCAGTTCAGGGAATCAGCCCCAGCATTTT. Its protein product is CASSSGNQPQHF.

This clone was seen a handful of times. The J gene is TRBJ1-4, the V gene TRBV5-6; no clear D gene. This CDR3 contains 14 residues. Trimming took 1 base from V and 6 from J, leaving 10 bases between them. The germline gives CDR1 SGHDT, CDR2 YYEEEE. The chain's CDR3 is CASSLTGRDEKLFF. The CDR3 DNA reads as TGTGCCAGCAGCTTGACCGGGCGGGATGAAAAACTGTTTTTT.

The J gene is TRBJ2-6, the V gene TRBV28, with a possible D match to TRBD2 (6 bases). CDR1 is MDHEN and CDR2 is SYDVKM in the germline V gene. Trimming removed 8 bases at V and 2 bases at J, with 16 bases between. The CDR3 contains 16 residues. The CDR3 spells CASAGLRLTGANVLTF. The CDR3 region has the DNA TGTGCCAGCGCGGGACTTCGGCTTACTGGGGCCAACGTCCTGACTTTC.

The chain has TRBV6-6 and TRBJ1-3; D uncertain. Germline V gene sequence: CDR1 MNHNY, CDR2 SVGAGI (reference sequence). CDR3 length: 16 amino acids. V was cut by 5 bases and J by 0 bases, with 14 bases left in between. The CDR3 region is CASSTQERVSGNTIYF. Written as DNA, the CDR3 is TGTGCCAGCAGTACCCAGGAGAGGGTCTCTGGAAACACCATATATTTT.

The chain carries TRBV5-4 and TRBJ2-2, with 8 bases lining up with TRBD2. Germline CDR1 reads SGHNT; CDR2 reads YYREEE (reference sequence). CDR3 size: 16 residues. V lost 4 bases and J lost 4; bases outside the gene matches: 9. CDR3: CASSVRPGLVTGELFF. The CDR3 DNA follows: TGTGCCAGCAGCGTGAGGCCGGGACTAGTCACCGGGGAGCTGTTTTTT.